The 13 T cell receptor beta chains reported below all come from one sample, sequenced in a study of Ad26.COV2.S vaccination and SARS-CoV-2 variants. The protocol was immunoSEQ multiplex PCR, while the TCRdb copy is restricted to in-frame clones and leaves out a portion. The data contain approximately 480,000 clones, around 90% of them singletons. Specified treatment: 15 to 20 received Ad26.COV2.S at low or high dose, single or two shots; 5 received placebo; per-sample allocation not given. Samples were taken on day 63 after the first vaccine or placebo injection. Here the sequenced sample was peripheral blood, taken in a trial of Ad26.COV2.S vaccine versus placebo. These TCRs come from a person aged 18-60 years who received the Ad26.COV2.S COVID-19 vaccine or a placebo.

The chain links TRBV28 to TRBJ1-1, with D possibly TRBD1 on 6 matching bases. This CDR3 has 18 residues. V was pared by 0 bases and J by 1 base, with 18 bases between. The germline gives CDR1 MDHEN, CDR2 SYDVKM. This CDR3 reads CASSLWMGSGGANTEAFF. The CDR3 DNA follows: TGTGCCAGCAGTTTATGGATGGGTTCTGGGGGGGCGAACACTGAAGCTTTCTTT.

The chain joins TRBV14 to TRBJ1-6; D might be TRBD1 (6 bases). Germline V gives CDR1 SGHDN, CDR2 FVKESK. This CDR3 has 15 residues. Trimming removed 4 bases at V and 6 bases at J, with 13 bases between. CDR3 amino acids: CASSPTRTVNSPLHF. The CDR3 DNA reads TGTGCCAGCAGCCCCACGAGGACAGTTAATTCACCCCTCCACTTT.

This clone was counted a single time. The CDR3: CATSDPDRANEQFF. The CDR3 nucleotides are TGTGCCACCAGTGATCCGGACAGGGCAAATGAGCAGTTCTTC. The V gene is TRBV24-1, the J gene TRBJ2-1; 8 bases line up with TRBD1. This CDR3 is built from 14 residues. The germline V gene encodes CDR1 KGHDR and CDR2 SFDVKD. J was trimmed by 7 bases and V by 3 bases; bases with no gene match: 4.

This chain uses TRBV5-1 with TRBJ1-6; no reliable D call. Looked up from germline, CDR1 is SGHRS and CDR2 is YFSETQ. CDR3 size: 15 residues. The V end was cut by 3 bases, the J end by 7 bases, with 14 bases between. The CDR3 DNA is TGCGCCAGCAGCTACGAAGGGAGTTTAAATTCACCCCTCCACTTT. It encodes CASSYEGSLNSPLHF.

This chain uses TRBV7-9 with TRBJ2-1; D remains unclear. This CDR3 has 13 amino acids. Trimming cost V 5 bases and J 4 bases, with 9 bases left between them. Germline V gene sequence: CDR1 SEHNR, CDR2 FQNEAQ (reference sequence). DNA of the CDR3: TGTGCCAGCAGCCCCGACCGATACAATGAGCAGTTCTTC. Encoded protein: CASSPDRYNEQFF.

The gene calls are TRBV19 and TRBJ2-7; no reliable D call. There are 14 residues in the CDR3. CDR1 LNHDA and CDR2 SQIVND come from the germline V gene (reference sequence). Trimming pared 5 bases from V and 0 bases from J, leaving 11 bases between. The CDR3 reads CASSPQAFSYEQYF. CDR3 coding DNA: TGTGCCAGTAGTCCCCAGGCCTTCTCCTACGAGCAGTACTTC. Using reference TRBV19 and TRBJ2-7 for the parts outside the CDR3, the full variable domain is DGGITQSPKYLFRKEGQNVTLSCEQNLNHDAMYWYRQDPGQGLRLIYYSQIVNDFQKGDIAEGYSVSREKKESFPLTVTSAQKNPTAFYLCASSPQAFSYEQYFGPGTRLTVT.

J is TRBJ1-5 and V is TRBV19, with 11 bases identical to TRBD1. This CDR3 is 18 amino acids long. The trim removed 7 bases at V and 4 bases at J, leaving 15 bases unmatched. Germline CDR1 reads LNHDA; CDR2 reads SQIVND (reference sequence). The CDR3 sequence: CASNPPSGTGGSNQPQHF. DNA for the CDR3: TGTGCCAGTAACCCACCCTCCGGGACAGGGGGGAGTAATCAGCCCCAGCATTTT.

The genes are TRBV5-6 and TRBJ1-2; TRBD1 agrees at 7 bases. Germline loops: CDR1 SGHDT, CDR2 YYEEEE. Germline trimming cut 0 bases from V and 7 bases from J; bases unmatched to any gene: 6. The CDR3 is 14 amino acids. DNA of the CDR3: TGTGCCAGCAGCTTGGCCGACAGGGTGTTTGGCTACACCTTC. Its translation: CASSLADRVFGYTF.

The CDR3 sequence is CASSLGARELDEQYF. The CDR3 DNA follows: TGTGCCAGCAGCTTAGGAGCGCGGGAGCTAGACGAGCAGTACTTC. The genes are TRBV7-6 and TRBJ2-7; 7 bases are a match to TRBD2. The J segment lost 5 bases and the V segment lost 1 base, leaving 8 bases of the junction unmatched. The germline V gene has CDR1 SGHVS and CDR2 FNYEAQ. This CDR3 spans 15 amino acids. The full variable domain, in which reference TRBV7-6 and TRBJ2-7 provide the parts outside the CDR3, is GAGVSQSPRYKVTKRGQDVALRCDPISGHVSLYWYRQALGQGPEFLTYFNYEAQQDKSGLPNDRFSAERPEGSISTLTIQRTEQRDSAMYRCASSLGARELDEQYFGPGTRLTVT.

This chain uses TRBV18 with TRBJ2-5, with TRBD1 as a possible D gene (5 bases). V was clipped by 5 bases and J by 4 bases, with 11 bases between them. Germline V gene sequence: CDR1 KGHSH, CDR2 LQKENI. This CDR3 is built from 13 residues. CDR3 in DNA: TGTGCCAGCTCATCAGGACACGGAGAGACCCAGTACTTC. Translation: CASSSGHGETQYF.

The CDR3 coding sequence is TGTGCCATCAGTTACCCGAGCGGGACTGGCACCGGGGAGCTGTTTTTT. Encoded protein: CAISYPSGTGTGELFF. The V and J genes are TRBV10-3 and TRBJ2-2; 7 nucleotides align to TRBD2. The V gene end was trimmed by 5 bases and the J gene end by 4 bases; junction bases not matched to a gene: 10. The germline CDR1 and CDR2 sequences are ENHRY and SYGVKD. The CDR3 consists of 16 residues.

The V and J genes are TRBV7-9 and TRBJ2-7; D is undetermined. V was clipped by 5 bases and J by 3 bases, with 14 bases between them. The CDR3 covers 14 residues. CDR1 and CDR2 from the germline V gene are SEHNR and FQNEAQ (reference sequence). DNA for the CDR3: TGTGCCAGCAGCCCCGATCTCCGCTTCTACGAGCAGTACTTC. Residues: CASSPDLRFYEQYF.

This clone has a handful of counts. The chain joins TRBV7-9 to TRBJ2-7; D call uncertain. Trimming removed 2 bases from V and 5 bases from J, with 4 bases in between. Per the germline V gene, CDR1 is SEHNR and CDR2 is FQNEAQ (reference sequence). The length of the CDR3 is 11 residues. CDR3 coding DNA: TGTGCCAGCAGCTTAATGAACGAGCAGTACTTC. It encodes CASSLMNEQYF. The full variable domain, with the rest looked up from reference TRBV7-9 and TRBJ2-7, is DTGVSQNPRHKITKRGQNVTFRCDPISEHNRLYWYRQTLGQGPEFLTYFQNEAQLEKSRLLSDRFSAERPKGSFSTLEIQRTEQGDSAMYLCASSLMNEQYFGPGTRLTVT.